These T cell receptor beta chains were read from a single sample in a study of T cell repertoires in cytomegalovirus infection. TCRdb passed the reads through MiXCR, listing each CDR3 protein once. The repertoire holds approximately 200,000 distinct CDR3 sequences, with approximately 24% as singletons. The sequenced material came from CD8+ T cells from PBMCs. The receptors here all came from a human donor in good health (CMV status not recorded). Some clones in this sample may be carry-over from other donors' samples. Each CDR3 is given with its conserved first and last residue. A D gene is named only where the DNA matches it firmly. Size is stated for part of the rows, as once, few or many counts, or as a class when the clone is expanded.

CDR3 length,D gene,clone size,V gene,J gene,CDR3 DNA,CDR3 protein
12,-,-,TRBV7-9,TRBJ2-7,TGTGCCAGCAGCCAGCGGAGTTACGAGCAGTACTTC,CASSQRSYEQYF
15,-,few,TRBV5-1,TRBJ2-2,TGCGCCAGCAGCTTATTGGACACCGCCACCGGGGAGCTGTTTTTT,CASSLLDTATGELFF
14,TRBD1,many,TRBV27,TRBJ2-1,TGTGCCAGCAGGACAGGGGACCGCGGGAATGAGCAGTTCTTC,CASRTGDRGNEQFF
15,-,few,TRBV28,TRBJ2-7,TGTGCCAGCAGTTCAAGGACGGTATTGCCCTACGAGCAGTACTTC,CASSSRTVLPYEQYF
16,-,-,TRBV7-6,TRBJ2-1,TGTGCCAGCAGCTTAGGGGTTGGGGGCTCCTACAATGAGCAGTTCTTC,CASSLGVGGSYNEQFF
15,TRBD1,-,TRBV3-1,TRBJ1-6,TGTGCCAGCAGCCAACGGGACAGGGCGGATTCACCCCTCCACTTT,CASSQRDRADSPLHF
18,TRBD1,many,TRBV7-9,TRBJ2-7,TGTGCCAGCAGCCCGCCGGGGACAGGCCCAGCTATGGGCTACGAGCAGTACTTC,CASSPPGTGPAMGYEQYF
19,TRBD2,many,TRBV7-2,TRBJ2-5,TGTGCCAGCAGCCGAGAATCTAGCGGGGGGATCTTCGGCCAAGAGACCCAGTACTTC,CASSRESSGGIFGQETQYF
12,-,few,TRBV29-1,TRBJ2-7,TGCAGCGTTGAGGTCAGCTCCTACGAGCAGTACTTC,CSVEVSSYEQYF
14,-,few,TRBV28,TRBJ2-3,TGTGCCAGCAGTTTAGGAACAGCCACAGATACGCAGTATTTT,CASSLGTATDTQYF
11,-,few,TRBV9,TRBJ1-2,TGTGCCAGCGGGGCCCCATACGGCTACACCTTC,CASGAPYGYTF
13,-,-,TRBV20-1,TRBJ2-1,TGCAGTGCTAGCGCGGCCTCCTACAATGAGCAGTTCTTC,CSASAASYNEQFF
16,-,-,TRBV15,TRBJ2-7,TGTGCCACCAGCAGAGAGCGGACCGGGAAGGGCTCCGAGCAGTACTTC,CATSRERTGKGSEQYF
16,-,few,TRBV28,TRBJ2-7,TGTGCCAGCAGTTTAAATGGGGTAGGTCTGATGGTCGAGCAGTACTTC,CASSLNGVGLMVEQYF
15,-,many,TRBV27,TRBJ2-5,TGTGCCAGCAGGAAGGGGTCTTGGCAGCAAGAGACCCAGTACTTC,CASRKGSWQQETQYF
16,-,-,TRBV28,TRBJ2-2,TGTGCCAGCGCGGAGCCTCGGAACCAGATCACCGGGGAGCTGTTTTTT,CASAEPRNQITGELFF
16,-,-,TRBV2,TRBJ2-7,TGTGCCAGCAGTGAAGTAAGGGCAGAAATAAGCTACGAGCAGTACTTC,CASSEVRAEISYEQYF
12,-,many,TRBV7-2,TRBJ2-7,TGTGCCAGCAGCTCCCGCCTGGGGGAGCAGTACTTC,CASSSRLGEQYF
14,-,few,TRBV6-1,TRBJ2-5,TGTGCCAGCAGACACGGACAGTACCAAGAGACCCAGTACTTC,CASRHGQYQETQYF
13,-,-,TRBV19,TRBJ1-5,TGTGCCAGTAGAAGGGACGGCGGGAAGCCCCAGCATTTT,CASRRDGGKPQHF
16,TRBD2,many,TRBV19,TRBJ2-1,TGTGCCAGTAGTATATGGGCGGGGGGCCTCTACAATGAGCAGTTCTTC,CASSIWAGGLYNEQFF
14,-,-,TRBV7-9,TRBJ1-2,TGTGCCAGCAGCTTAGTCTTAGATCAGGGCGTCTACACCTTC,CASSLVLDQGVYTF
17,-,few,TRBV29-1,TRBJ2-1,TGCAGCGTTGAAGATGGCGGGGAAAGGAGGGCCTACAATGAGCAGTTCTTC,CSVEDGGERRAYNEQFF
17,TRBD2,-,TRBV2,TRBJ2-1,TGTGCCAGCACCAGAGGGCCGGGAGGGATGGCCTACAATGAGCAGTTCTTC,CASTRGPGGMAYNEQFF
18,TRBD1,-,TRBV7-2,TRBJ2-4,TGTGCCAGCAGCTTGACAGGGGGACCCCCGTTGGCCAAAAACATTCAGTACTTC,CASSLTGGPPLAKNIQYF
15,-,-,TRBV9,TRBJ2-1,TGTGCCAGCAGCGTAGCTGACCCGCCCGACAATGAGCAGTTCTTC,CASSVADPPDNEQFF
12,TRBD2,-,TRBV20-1,TRBJ2-1,TGCAGTGCTAGTGCCGGGGGGGGTGAGCAGTTCTTC,CSASAGGGEQFF
15,-,few,TRBV7-9,TRBJ2-1,TGTGCCAGCAGCTACCCCGGGACGGCTTACAATGAGCAGTTCTTC,CASSYPGTAYNEQFF
14,TRBD1,-,TRBV2,TRBJ2-1,TGTGCCAGCAGTGACGGGGACAGCCCCAATGAGCAGTTCTTC,CASSDGDSPNEQFF
15,-,many,TRBV7-2,TRBJ2-1,TGTGCCAGCAGCCTTTGGACTGACTCCTACAATGAGCAGTTCTTC,CASSLWTDSYNEQFF
14,TRBD1,many,TRBV5-5,TRBJ1-2,TGTGCCAGCAGCCCACTCACAGGGGGTCCTGGCTACACCTTC,CASSPLTGGPGYTF
12,-,-,TRBV29-1,TRBJ2-7,TGCAGCGTTCTGGAGAAAACCTACGAGCAGTACTTC,CSVLEKTYEQYF